What follows describes a single T cell receptor beta chain. This entry belongs to a study of shared clonotypes between healthy human individuals. V lost 2 bases, J lost 8 bases, and 16 bases lay in between. Per germline, CDR1 MNHEY and CDR2 SVGAGI. CDR3 length equals 16 residues. Authors' processing steps: From ImmunoSEQ came sequences covering only the junction and carrying no quality scores, so filtering differed. Repertoires were generated with immunoSEQ multiplex PCR, while TCRdb's copy carries only in-frame clones and drops some. D and trimming were read from the DNA, whereas the V and J calls and clone size are those reported in that table. The sample has some 500,000 clones; more than 95% are singletons.

The chain carries TRBV6-5 and TRBJ1-6; D gene uncertain. Sequencing used naive CD4+ T cells sorted from blood. The sample's subset: CD45RA+ positively selected. The sequence was collected from a woman younger than 45 in good health. The CDR3 spells CASSYGRTGLYSPLHF. The CDR3 DNA reads TGTGCCAGCAGTTACGGAAGGACTGGACTTTATTCACCCCTCCACTTT.